This TCR beta chain was identified in a study of shared clonotypes between healthy human individuals. Whole-study results and caveats: Shared across several donors were around 4.7% of the naive CD4 clonotypes.

A split of CD4+ cells into CD45RA+ naive and CD45RA-negative memory subsets was performed. Germline V gene lookup returns CDR1 SGHTA and CDR2 FQGNSA. This CDR3 region has 15 residues. Trimming took 5 bases from V and 11 from J, leaving 24 bases between them. A word on this clone: Antigen unknown.

Deep-level assay runs were performed. Each cell subset's genomic DNA was divided evenly among several immunoSEQ plates. Using immunoSEQ multiplex PCR, the repertoire was profiled, and TCRdb retains in-frame clones only, with some absent. The sample lists approximately 2.5 million clones; more than 85% were seen once. Sequenced: naive CD4+ T cells from PBMCs. As to subset: CD45RA+ positively selected. The rearrangement links TRBV7-2 to TRBJ2-5, with D possibly matching TRBD2 (6 bases). The TCR comes from a man aged 18 to 30 in good health. Some clones in this sample may be carry-over from other donors' samples. In nucleotides, the CDR3 is TGTGCCAGCAGCACCTCAGAGGGAGCCTACCGGGGGCAGTACTTC. As protein: CASSTSEGAYRGQYF.